This TCR beta chain was captured by sequencing in a study of spatial heterogeneity in lung cancer. Germline values: CDR1 SGHVS, CDR2 FNYEAQ. V lost 6 bases and J lost 8; bases outside the gene matches: 14. This CDR3 comprises 16 residues. This sample's time point: blood at routine non-recurrence follow-up after resection. In this sample, this clonotype turned up many times. Via MiXCR, TCRdb re-called the 5' RACE reads, giving one row per CDR3 protein. Of more than 25,000 distinct CDR3 sequences in the sample, approximately 5.1% were seen once. This chain connects TRBV7-6 to TRBJ2-1; 9 nucleotides match TRBD2. The sequencing used PBMCs, collected at follow-up. This clonotype was obtained from a female donor with early-stage non-small cell lung cancer. The CDR3: CASSFSGRRVADEQFF. The CDR3 DNA follows: TGTGCCAGCAGTTTTAGCGGGAGAAGAGTGGCGGATGAGCAGTTCTTC.